This is a list of T cell receptor beta chains from one sample in a study of cytomegalovirus exposure and HLA in healthy donors. Measured with immunoSEQ multiplex PCR; TCRdb has only the in-frame clones, and not every one. The sample records about 330,000 clones, approximately 90% being singletons. Material for sequencing was PBMCs. The receptors here all came from a woman aged 18-30 years in good health and CMV-seronegative. Each CDR3 is given with its conserved first and last residue. The order of the fields is CDR3 protein, CDR3 DNA, CDR3 length, D gene, clone size, V gene, J gene. D genes are given only for firm matches. Only some rows state a clone size, as once, few, many or a class for expanded clones.

CASSDSSGRGQTNEQFF,TGTGCCAGCAGTGATAGTTCCGGGCGGGGGCAGACAAATGAGCAGTTCTTC,17,NA,NA,TRBV2,TRBJ2-1
CASRFSPYSNQPQHF,TGTGCCAGCAGGTTTAGTCCCTATAGCAATCAGCCCCAGCATTTT,15,NA,NA,TRBV27,TRBJ1-5
CASSQDINDGANTGELFF,TGCGCCAGCAGCCAAGACATCAACGACGGAGCCAACACCGGGGAGCTGTTTTTT,18,NA,NA,TRBV4-3,TRBJ2-2
CASRAPREVTGELFF,TGTGCCAGCAGGGCCCCCCGGGAAGTCACCGGGGAGCTGTTTTTT,15,NA,NA,TRBV6-1,TRBJ2-2
CASITVVTESNTEAFF,TGTGCCAGCATCACGGTGGTCACAGAGTCGAACACTGAAGCTTTCTTT,16,NA,NA,TRBV6-4,TRBJ1-1
CASTPMSQETQYF,TGTGCCAGCACTCCCATGAGCCAAGAGACCCAGTACTTC,13,NA,many,TRBV5-8,TRBJ2-5
CASSPISQRYGYTF,TGTGCCAGCAGCCCAATTAGTCAGCGCTATGGCTACACCTTC,14,NA,once,TRBV14,TRBJ1-2
CASSRLDQASYEQYF,TGTGCCAGCAGCCGACTAGATCAGGCATCCTACGAGCAGTACTTC,15,NA,NA,TRBV7-2,TRBJ2-7
CASSYTGGIDEQFF,TGTGCCAGCAGCTATACAGGGGGCATCGATGAGCAGTTCTTC,14,TRBD1,NA,TRBV25-1,TRBJ2-1
CASGRTGQYNEQFF,TGTGCCAGCGGCAGGACAGGGCAGTACAATGAGCAGTTCTTC,14,TRBD1,once,TRBV6-1,TRBJ2-1
CASSPPVPGNSYEQYF,TGTGCCAGCTCACCACCGGTCCCAGGGAACTCCTACGAGCAGTACTTC,16,NA,once,TRBV18,TRBJ2-7
CASSDPRGSGRLNEQFF,TGTGCCAGCAGCGACCCCAGGGGGAGCGGGAGATTGAATGAGCAGTTCTTC,17,NA,NA,TRBV9,TRBJ2-1
CASSGNGGTEAFF,TGTGCCAGCAGTGGGAACGGGGGCACTGAAGCTTTCTTT,13,NA,NA,TRBV2,TRBJ1-1
CASISGGGEQFF,TGTGCCAGCATTTCGGGGGGCGGTGAGCAGTTCTTC,12,NA,NA,TRBV6-6,TRBJ2-1
CASSPTGTIYEQYF,TGTGCCAGCAGTCCCACAGGGACCATCTACGAGCAGTACTTC,14,NA,NA,TRBV4-2,TRBJ2-7
CASSPRTSQANYGYTF,TGTGCCAGCTCACCACGCACTTCCCAGGCAAACTATGGCTACACCTTC,16,NA,NA,TRBV18,TRBJ1-2
CAITRGEGIEAFF,TGTGCCATCACCAGAGGGGAGGGGATAGAAGCTTTCTTT,13,NA,few,TRBV10-3,TRBJ1-1
CASSWGRDTEAFF,TGTGCCAGCAGCTGGGGCAGGGACACTGAAGCTTTCTTT,13,NA,once,TRBV5-4,TRBJ1-1
CASSLDRGTGELFF,TGTGCCAGCAGCTTGGATCGGGGGACCGGGGAGCTGTTTTTT,14,NA,NA,TRBV5-8,TRBJ2-2
CASSQGSGSSYEQYF,TGCGCCAGCAGCCAAGGTAGCGGGAGCTCCTACGAGCAGTACTTC,15,TRBD2,NA,TRBV4-3,TRBJ2-7
CASSGVLGQGSYEQYF,TGTGCCAGCAGTGGGGTGTTGGGACAGGGATCCTACGAGCAGTACTTC,16,TRBD1,NA,TRBV2,TRBJ2-7
CASSANQGGTEAFF,TGTGCCAGCAGCGCAAACCAGGGGGGCACTGAAGCTTTCTTT,14,TRBD1,NA,TRBV7-2,TRBJ1-1
CASDTPTGAEGYGYTF,TGTGCCAGCGATACTCCTACAGGGGCCGAGGGCTATGGCTACACCTTC,16,TRBD1,NA,TRBV28,TRBJ1-2
CASSQAGPAGSAFF,TGCGCCAGCAGCCAGGCAGGGCCCGCCGGGTCGGCTTTCTTT,14,NA,NA,TRBV4-1,TRBJ1-1
CASGGTSGTYEQYF,TGCGCCAGCGGAGGGACTAGCGGTACCTACGAGCAGTACTTC,14,TRBD2,NA,TRBV5-1,TRBJ2-7
CASSEDRATGELFF,TGTGCCAGCAGTGAGGACAGGGCAACCGGGGAGCTGTTTTTT,14,TRBD1,few,TRBV6-1,TRBJ2-2
CATSGQGSTQYF,TGTGCCACCTCTGGACAGGGGTCGACCCAGTACTTC,12,TRBD1,NA,TRBV2,TRBJ2-5